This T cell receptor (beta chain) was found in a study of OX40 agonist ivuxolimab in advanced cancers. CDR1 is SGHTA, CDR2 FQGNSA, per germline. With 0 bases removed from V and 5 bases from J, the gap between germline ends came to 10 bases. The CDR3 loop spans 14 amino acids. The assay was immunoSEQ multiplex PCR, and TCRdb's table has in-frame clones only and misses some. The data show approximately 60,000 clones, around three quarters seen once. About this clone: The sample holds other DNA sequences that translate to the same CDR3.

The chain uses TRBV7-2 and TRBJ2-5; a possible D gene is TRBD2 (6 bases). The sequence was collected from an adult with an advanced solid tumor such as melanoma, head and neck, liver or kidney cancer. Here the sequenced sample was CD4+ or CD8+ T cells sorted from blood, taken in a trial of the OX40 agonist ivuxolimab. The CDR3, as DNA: TGTGCCAGCAGCTTAGCGGGAGGTGGTGAGACCCAGTACTTC. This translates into CASSLAGGGETQYF.